Below, one T cell receptor beta chain is given with its context. This CDR3 is 13 amino acids long. Trimming left V 6 bases short and J 6 bases short, with 17 bases between. Germline CDR1 SQVTM, CDR2 ANQGSEA. The data were obtained in a study of blood T cell repertoires in COVID-19. Produced via immunoSEQ multiplex PCR; TCRdb's table is partial and in-frame only. The repertoire includes over 200,000 clones, roughly 85% of them detected once, and approximately 2.5% sits in the top ten. The rearrangement joins TRBV29-1 to TRBJ1-2; maybe TRBD1 (5 bases). Material for sequencing was peripheral blood. The receptor's source is a woman aged 70 to 79 with active or convalescent COVID-19. The DNA for the CDR3 is TGCAGCGTCCGAGACCAGGGTAGGAATGGCTACACCTTC. It translates to CSVRDQGRNGYTF.